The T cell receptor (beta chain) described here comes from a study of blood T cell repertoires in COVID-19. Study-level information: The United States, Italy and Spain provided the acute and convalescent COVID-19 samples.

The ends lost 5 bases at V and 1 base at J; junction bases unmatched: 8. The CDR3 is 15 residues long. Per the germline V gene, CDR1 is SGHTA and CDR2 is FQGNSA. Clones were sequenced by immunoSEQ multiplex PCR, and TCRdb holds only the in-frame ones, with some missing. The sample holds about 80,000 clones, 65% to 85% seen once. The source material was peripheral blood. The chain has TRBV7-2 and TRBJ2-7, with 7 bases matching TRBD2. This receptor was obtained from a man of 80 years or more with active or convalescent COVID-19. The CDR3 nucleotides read TGTGCCAGCAGCCCCCCCTCTAGCGGATCCTACGAGCAGTACTTC. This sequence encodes CASSPPSSGSYEQYF. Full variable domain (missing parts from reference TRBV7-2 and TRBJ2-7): GAGVSQSPSNKVTEKGKDVELRCDPISGHTALYWYRQSLGQGLEFLIYFQGNSAPDKSGLPSDRFSAERTGGSVSTLTIQRTQQEDSAVYLCASSPPSSGSYEQYFGPGTRLTVT.